The rows below give T cell receptor beta chains drawn from one sample of a study of beta chain features in type 1 diabetes. Profiling relied on immunoSEQ multiplex PCR, and the TCRdb table lists in-frame clones only, not all of them. The sample lists 120,000 to 150,000 clones; 9% to 10% were seen once. Sequenced sample: central memory CD4+ T cells from blood. These receptors all stem from a middle-aged woman in good health. The CDR3 runs from the conserved cysteine through the conserved F or W. The D gene is left open where the match is weak. Size is stated for part of the rows, as once, few or many counts, or as a class when the clone is expanded.

>few|TRBJ1-3|TRBV25-1|13|TRBD1
TGTGCCAGCGAACAGGGGAATGGAAACACCATATATTTT
CASEQGNGNTIYF
>once|TRBJ2-3|TRBV7-2|15|TRBD2
TGTGCCAGCAGCTTAAAGCGGGGGCCGACAGATACGCAGTATTTT
CASSLKRGPTDTQYF
>.|TRBJ2-3|TRBV19|15|TRBD2
TGTGCCAGTAGCGGACTAGCGGGGGTGGCAGATACGCAGTATTTT
CASSGLAGVADTQYF
>.|TRBJ2-1|TRBV11-2|15|TRBD2
TGTGCCAGCAGCTTCCCGGGGGGGCTCGGCAATGAGCAGTTCTTC
CASSFPGGLGNEQFF
>.|TRBJ2-6|TRBV4-1|18|TRBD2
TGCGCCAGCAGCCAAGATTCGGGGGACTACTCTGGGGCCAACGTCCTGACTTTC
CASSQDSGDYSGANVLTF
>few|TRBJ2-1|TRBV19|13|TRBD1
TGTGCCAGTAGTATTGACAGGGGGAATGAGCAGTTCTTC
CASSIDRGNEQFF
>few|TRBJ1-2|TRBV6-1|12|TRBD1
TGTGCCAGCAGTGCCTACAGGGGTGGCTACACCTTC
CASSAYRGGYTF
>.|TRBJ1-1|TRBV14|14|.
TGTGCCAGCAGCCAAGTAGCGGGGACGCGTGGGGCTTTCTTT
CASSQVAGTRGAFF
>.|TRBJ2-1|TRBV6-1|15|.
TGTGCCAGCAAAGAAAATCTAGTGCGCGACAATGAGCAGTTCTTC
CASKENLVRDNEQFF
>.|TRBJ2-7|TRBV5-1|14|TRBD1
TGCGCCAGCGGATTGACAGGGACGAGGGCCGAGCAGTACTTC
CASGLTGTRAEQYF
>few|TRBJ1-4|TRBV10-3|15|TRBD1
TGTGCCATCAGCCTCGGGACAGGGGGCCATGAAAAACTGTTTTTT
CAISLGTGGHEKLFF
>few|TRBJ1-2|TRBV14|14|.
TGTGCCAGCAGCCAAGATAGGAGGCCTGTCGGCTACACCTTC
CASSQDRRPVGYTF
>many|TRBJ2-1|TRBV7-9|16|TRBD2
TGTGCCAGCAGCTTAGCCTCAGCGGGGAGCAGGAATGAGCAGTTCTTC
CASSLASAGSRNEQFF
>many|TRBJ1-5|TRBV18|16|.
TGTGCCAGCTCCCCGTCGGGAGCGGGGAGCAATCAGCCCCAGCATTTT
CASSPSGAGSNQPQHF
>.|TRBJ1-2|TRBV19|13|.
TGTGCCAGCCAGGGGAACTGGGCCTATGGCTACACCTTC
CASQGNWAYGYTF
>few|TRBJ2-2|TRBV11-2|15|.
TGTGCCAGCAGGAACCGGGAATCTAACACCGGGGAGCTGTTTTTT
CASRNRESNTGELFF
>.|TRBJ2-7|TRBV5-6|14|TRBD1
TGTGCCAGCAGCTTCCGGACAGGGGTATCCGAGCAGTACTTC
CASSFRTGVSEQYF
>.|TRBJ2-3|TRBV6-6|16|TRBD2
TGTGCCAGCAGGGGGACCGGGACTAGTGTCACAGATACGCAGTATTTT
CASRGTGTSVTDTQYF
>few|TRBJ1-1|TRBV7-9|15|.
TGTGCCAGCAGCTTATCGGCAGGGATGAACACTGAAGCTTTCTTT
CASSLSAGMNTEAFF
>.|TRBJ1-5|TRBV6-6|15|.
TGTGCCAGCAGTTACGGGGGGAGACTCAATCAGCCCCAGCATTTT
CASSYGGRLNQPQHF
>.|TRBJ1-5|TRBV19|16|TRBD1
TGTGCCAGTAGTCCGTTGACAGGGTCAGCGAGTCAGCCCCAGCATTTT
CASSPLTGSASQPQHF
>few|TRBJ2-5|TRBV5-5|14|TRBD2
TGTGCCAGCAGCTTGGGCGGGAGGTCGGAGACCCAGTACTTC
CASSLGGRSETQYF
>.|TRBJ2-5|TRBV11-1|15|TRBD2
TGTGCCAGCAGCTCCTTAGCGGGGGGCCAAGAGACCCAGTACTTC
CASSSLAGGQETQYF
>.|TRBJ2-5|TRBV5-1|15|.
TGCGCCAGCAGCTTGGGGCAGGGGAAGGGAGAGACCCAGTACTTC
CASSLGQGKGETQYF
>few|TRBJ2-5|TRBV5-1|13|.
TGCGCCAGCAGCTTGATGGGAGAAGAGACCCAGTACTTC
CASSLMGEETQYF
>few|TRBJ2-2|TRBV18|14|.
TGTGCCAGCTCACTACAGGCTACCGCCGGGGAGCTGTTTTTT
CASSLQATAGELFF
>.|TRBJ1-5|TRBV7-2|14|.
TGTGCCAGCAGCCAGAATCAGGGGAATCAGCCCCAGCATTTT
CASSQNQGNQPQHF
>.|TRBJ2-7|TRBV27|15|.
TGTGCCAGCAGGACTTATTTCAGGGAAAACTACGAGCAGTACTTC
CASRTYFRENYEQYF
>.|TRBJ2-1|TRBV7-8|15|TRBD2
TGTGCCAGCAGCTCCGGGACTACATCATACAATGAGCAGTTCTTC
CASSSGTTSYNEQFF
>few|TRBJ2-3|TRBV5-1|14|.
TGCGCCAGCAGCTTGGCAATAGCAACAGATACGCAGTATTTT
CASSLAIATDTQYF
>few|TRBJ2-3|TRBV2|15|.
TGTGCCAGCAGAGCGACCCCACTCAGCACAGATACGCAGTATTTT
CASRATPLSTDTQYF
>few|TRBJ1-6|TRBV6-6|16|TRBD1
TGTGCCAGCAGTTATCGGACAGGGGGCGCAGGATCACCCCTCCACTTT
CASSYRTGGAGSPLHF
>few|TRBJ1-2|TRBV14|13|TRBD1
TGTGCCAGCAGCCCAGTCCCGGGACAGGGCGGGTACTTC
CASSPVPGQGGYF
>few|TRBJ1-1|TRBV5-4|15|.
TGTGCCAGCAGCACAGCAGCCTCGGCGTCGACTGAAGCTTTCTTT
CASSTAASASTEAFF
>.|TRBJ1-5|TRBV7-2|15|.
TGTGCCAGCAGCTCTACAGGATATAGCAATCAGCCCCAGCATTTT
CASSSTGYSNQPQHF
>few|TRBJ1-1|TRBV7-2|14|TRBD1
TGTGCCAGCAGTCCGACAGGGGGAATCACTGAAGCTTTCTTT
CASSPTGGITEAFF
>few|TRBJ2-1|TRBV6-1|15|.
TGTGCCAGCAGTGAAGATGTTGGGAGACTGCCTGAGCAGTTCTTC
CASSEDVGRLPEQFF
>.|TRBJ1-3|TRBV6-1|14|.
TGTGCCAGCGCAGGATCCCGCTCTGGAAACACCATATATTTT
CASAGSRSGNTIYF
>.|TRBJ2-3|TRBV18|17|TRBD2
TGTGCCAGCTCACCACAGTCACTAGCGGGGGGGCCAGATACGCAGTATTTT
CASSPQSLAGGPDTQYF
>.|TRBJ1-1|TRBV29-1|17|.
TGCAGCGCCGTTGACCAAACAGGGCCTCGTTCCTTCCGGGAAGCTTTCTTT
CSAVDQTGPRSFREAFF
>few|TRBJ2-2|TRBV5-4|15|TRBD1
TGTGCCAGCAGCTCACAGGGGGCGCGAGCCGGGGAGCTGTTTTTT
CASSSQGARAGELFF
>few|TRBJ2-7|TRBV5-1|17|TRBD2
TGCGCCAGCAGCCAGACTAGCGGGGGGGCCCAGGCCTACGAGCAGTACTTC
CASSQTSGGAQAYEQYF
>.|TRBJ2-5|TRBV7-7|15|TRBD1
TGTGCCAGCAGCTCGGGGACAGGGCCTCAAGAGACCCAGTACTTC
CASSSGTGPQETQYF
>.|TRBJ2-5|TRBV7-2|16|TRBD2
TGTGCCAGCAGCTCTTCGGGGAACGGGGGGAAAGAGACCCAGTACTTC
CASSSSGNGGKETQYF
>few|TRBJ2-5|TRBV6-6|14|TRBD2
TGTGCCAGCAGTTACCGGGGGGGAGGCGAGACCCAGTACTTC
CASSYRGGGETQYF
>.|TRBJ2-2|TRBV7-2|13|.
TGTGCCAGCAGCTCATTTCAGGGTCGTGAGCTGTTTTTT
CASSSFQGRELFF
>.|TRBJ2-7|TRBV7-2|15|.
TGTGCCAGCAGCTCAAGTGGAGCATGGGCCTACGAGCAGTACTTC
CASSSSGAWAYEQYF
>few|TRBJ2-4|TRBV19|17|.
TGTGCCAGTAGAAGACAGGCACACCTAAGAAAATCGGACATTCAGTACTTC
CASRRQAHLRKSDIQYF
>few|TRBJ2-1|TRBV2|15|TRBD1
TGTGCCAGCAGTGAACGCAGGGACAGAGTCAATGAGCAGTTCTTC
CASSERRDRVNEQFF
>many|TRBJ2-2|TRBV5-1|16|TRBD1
TGCGCCAGCAGCTTGGAAAACAGGGGGAACACCGGGGAGCTGTTTTTT
CASSLENRGNTGELFF
>.|TRBJ2-7|TRBV5-6|16|TRBD2
TGTGCCAGCAGCTTGACTAGCGGGGGGATTAGGAACGAGCAGTACTTC
CASSLTSGGIRNEQYF
>few|TRBJ2-7|TRBV11-2|18|.
TGTGCCAGCAGCCCGGTATCGAGGCCCCGGGGTGTTTCCTACGAGCAGTACTTC
CASSPVSRPRGVSYEQYF
>.|TRBJ2-1|TRBV2|14|.
TGTGCCAGCAGGGATCAAGGGGGTCTCGATGAGCAGTTCTTC
CASRDQGGLDEQFF
>.|TRBJ1-4|TRBV5-1|18|TRBD1
TGCGCCAGCAGCTCCTCCGGGACAGGATTTGCAACTAATGAAAAACTGTTTTTT
CASSSSGTGFATNEKLFF
>few|TRBJ2-5|TRBV12-5|16|TRBD2
TGTGCTAGTGGTTTGGTAGCGGGAAAATATAAGGAGACCCAGTACTTC
CASGLVAGKYKETQYF
>few|TRBJ2-5|TRBV18|14|TRBD1
TGTGCCAGCTCACCGAGGGGGCTCGGGGAGACCCAGTACTTC
CASSPRGLGETQYF
>.|TRBJ2-5|TRBV19|13|.
TGTGCCAGTAGTACAGGGTTTTCAGAGACCCAGTACTTC
CASSTGFSETQYF
>few|TRBJ2-2|TRBV5-1|20|TRBD2
TGCGCCAGCCACAGGGCATCGACTAGCGGGGGGGCCGGATATACCGGGGAGCTGTTTTTT
CASHRASTSGGAGYTGELFF
>.|TRBJ1-5|TRBV2|12|.
TGTGCCAGCGGGACAAGCAATCAGCCCCAGCATTTT
CASGTSNQPQHF
>many|TRBJ2-7|TRBV29-1|13|TRBD1
TGCAGCGTTGCCAGACAGGGGGCCTACGAGCAGTACTTC
CSVARQGAYEQYF